This T cell receptor beta chain was recorded in a study of cytomegalovirus exposure and HLA in healthy donors. Study overall: Clustering assigned about four fifths of the roughly 430 genotyped donors to the Caucasian-associated ancestry cluster. Study results and caveats: Being productive about 87% or about 30% of the time was typical of most TCR beta V segments in an earlier analysis.

These donors, healthy bone marrow donors, were studied. As regards this clone: Its target is not known.

J lost 9 bases, V lost 2 bases, and 9 bases had no gene match. Germline V gene data show CDR1 as WNHNN and CDR2 as SYGVQD (reference sequence). This CDR3 comprises 15 residues. Vbeta (60) and Jbeta (13) primers were used in the PCR. Source study methods: Later, 65 million to 85 million unique TCR beta chains were counted in an analysis, and approximately 10 million of them were shared. Clones were sequenced by immunoSEQ multiplex PCR, and TCRdb holds only the in-frame ones, with some missing. The V and J calls and the clone size are those of that table, but D and trimming were determined from the DNA. The data hold about 190,000 clones, with 70% to 75% observed a single time.

This receptor was identified in a woman aged 25 to 39 in good health and CMV-seropositive. The chain uses TRBV10-1 and TRBJ2-1; the match to TRBD2 covers 8 bases. The sequenced sample was PBMCs. The CDR3 coding sequence is TGCGCCAGCAGTGAGGGGTTAGCGGGGCGGGGTGAGCAGTTCTTC. Translated, it gives CASSEGLAGRGEQFF.